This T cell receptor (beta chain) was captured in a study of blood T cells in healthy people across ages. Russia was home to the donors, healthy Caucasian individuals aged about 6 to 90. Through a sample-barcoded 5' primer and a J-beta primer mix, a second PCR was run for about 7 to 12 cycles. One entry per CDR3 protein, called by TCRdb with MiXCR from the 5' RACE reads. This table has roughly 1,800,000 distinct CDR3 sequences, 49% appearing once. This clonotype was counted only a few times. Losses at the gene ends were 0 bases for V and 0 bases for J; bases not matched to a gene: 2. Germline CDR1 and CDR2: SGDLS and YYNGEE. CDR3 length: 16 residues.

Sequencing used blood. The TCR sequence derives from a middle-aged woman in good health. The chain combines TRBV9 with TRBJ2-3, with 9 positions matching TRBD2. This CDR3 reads CASSVGLAVSTDTQYF. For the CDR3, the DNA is TGTGCCAGCAGCGTAGGACTAGCGGTTAGCACAGATACGCAGTATTTT.